A selection of T cell receptor beta chains follows, all from one sample in a study of T cell changes during pregnancy in multiple sclerosis. Measured with immunoSEQ multiplex PCR; TCRdb has only the in-frame clones, and not every one. Among tens of thousands of clones listed, 80% to 95% were seen once. Here the sequenced sample was CD4+ T cells from peripheral blood mononuclear cells, taken after pregnancy. The receptors here all came from a female donor in good health, enrolled as a control in a pregnancy study. CDR3s include the opening cysteine and the closing phenylalanine or tryptophan. The D gene is left open where the match is weak. Clone size is stated in some rows and not others, as once, few, many or a class when expanded.

D gene	V gene	clone size	J gene	CDR3 protein	CDR3 DNA
-	TRBV6-5	-	TRBJ1-2	CASSSQVAGWYGYTF	TGTGCCAGCAGTTCCCAGGTGGCAGGGTGGTATGGCTACACCTTC
-	TRBV14	-	TRBJ1-6	CASSQGLPNSPLHF	TGTGCCAGCAGTCAAGGTCTACCTAATTCACCCCTCCACTTT
TRBD1	TRBV28	-	TRBJ1-1	CASSAMDRVTEAFF	TGTGCCAGCAGCGCAATGGACAGGGTCACTGAAGCTTTCTTT
-	TRBV5-4	-	TRBJ2-3	CASSFQRDTQYF	TGTGCCAGCAGCTTTCAACGGGATACGCAGTATTTT
-	TRBV28	-	TRBJ1-2	CASSLPSAVSAYGYTF	TGTGCCAGCAGTCTACCCTCAGCTGTGAGCGCCTATGGCTACACCTTC
-	TRBV4-2	-	TRBJ2-3	CASSQVRGPTDTQYF	TGTGCCAGCAGCCAAGTAAGAGGGCCGACAGATACGCAGTATTTT
TRBD2	TRBV13	-	TRBJ2-3	CASSHGRAVTDTQYF	TGTGCCAGCAGCCACGGGAGGGCCGTCACAGATACGCAGTATTTT
TRBD1	TRBV9	few	TRBJ1-2	CASSKSPGQANYGYTF	TGTGCCAGCAGCAAAAGCCCGGGACAGGCTAACTATGGCTACACCTTC
TRBD2	TRBV11-2	-	TRBJ2-1	CASSRLAGGPRNEQFF	TGTGCCAGCAGCAGACTAGCGGGGGGGCCCAGGAATGAGCAGTTCTTC
-	TRBV5-4	once	TRBJ2-1	CASSLAGRGYSYNEQFF	TGTGCCAGCAGCTTGGCGGGTAGGGGCTACTCCTACAATGAGCAGTTCTTC